This T cell receptor (beta chain) was sequenced during a study of CD8 T cells in Susac syndrome. The length of the CDR3 is 17 residues. J gave up 0 bases and V 5 bases, and 5 bases lay outside the gene matches. Germline V gene sequence: CDR1 DFQATT, CDR2 SNEGSKA (reference sequence). It was with random hexamers that 0.5 to 1 ug RNA was reverse transcribed. TCRdb reprocessed the immunoSEQ multiplex PCR reads via MiXCR and lists one record per CDR3 protein. The sample contains roughly 180,000 distinct CDR3 sequences, just under 95% of which appear only once. Material: CD4+ T cells from PBMCs. This clonotype was obtained from a human donor with Susac syndrome. The rearrangement links TRBV20-1 to TRBJ2-6, with 12 bases aligning to TRBD2. CDR3 protein: CSAAPSGGASGANVLTF. The CDR3 DNA reads as TGCAGTGCTGCGCCTAGCGGGGGGGCCTCTGGGGCCAACGTCCTGACTTTC.